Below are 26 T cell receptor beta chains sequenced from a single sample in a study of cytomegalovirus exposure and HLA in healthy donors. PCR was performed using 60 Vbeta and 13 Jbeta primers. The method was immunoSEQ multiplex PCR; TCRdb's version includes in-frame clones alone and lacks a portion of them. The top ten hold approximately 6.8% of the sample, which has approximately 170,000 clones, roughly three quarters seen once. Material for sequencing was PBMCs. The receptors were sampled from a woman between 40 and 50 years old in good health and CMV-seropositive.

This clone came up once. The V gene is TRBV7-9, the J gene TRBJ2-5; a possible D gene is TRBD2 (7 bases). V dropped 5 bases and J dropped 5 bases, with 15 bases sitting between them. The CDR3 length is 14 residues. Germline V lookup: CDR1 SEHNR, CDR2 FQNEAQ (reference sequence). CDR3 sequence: CASSAWGGAETQYF. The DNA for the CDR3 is TGTGCCAGCAGCGCCTGGGGGGGCGCGGAGACCCAGTACTTC.

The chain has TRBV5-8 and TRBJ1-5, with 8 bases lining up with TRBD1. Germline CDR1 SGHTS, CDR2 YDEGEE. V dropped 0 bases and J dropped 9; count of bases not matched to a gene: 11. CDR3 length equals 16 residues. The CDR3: CASSLGTGSQFWPQHF. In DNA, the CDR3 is TGTGCCAGCAGCTTGGGGACAGGGAGTCAGTTTTGGCCCCAGCATTTT.

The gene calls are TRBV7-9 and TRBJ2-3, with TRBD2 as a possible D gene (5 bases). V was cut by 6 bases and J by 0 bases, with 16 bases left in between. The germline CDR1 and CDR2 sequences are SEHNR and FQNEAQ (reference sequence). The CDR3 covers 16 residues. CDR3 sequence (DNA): TGTGCCAGCAGGTCGAGGGCTGCCACTAGCACAGATACGCAGTATTTT. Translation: CASRSRAATSTDTQYF.

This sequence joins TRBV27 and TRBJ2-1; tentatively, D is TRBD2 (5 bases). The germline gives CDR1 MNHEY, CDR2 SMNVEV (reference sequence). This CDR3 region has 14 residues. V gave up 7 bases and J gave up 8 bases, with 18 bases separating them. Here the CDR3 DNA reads TGTGCCAGCACTCCGGGATCTCATGGGGATGAGCAGTTCTTC. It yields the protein CASTPGSHGDEQFF.

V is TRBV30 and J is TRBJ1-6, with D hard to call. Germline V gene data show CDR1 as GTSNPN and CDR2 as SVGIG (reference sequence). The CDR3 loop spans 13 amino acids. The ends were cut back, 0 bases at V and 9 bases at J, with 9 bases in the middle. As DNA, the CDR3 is TGTGCCTGGAGTGTAGACATGGTTTCACCCCTCCACTTT. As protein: CAWSVDMVSPLHF. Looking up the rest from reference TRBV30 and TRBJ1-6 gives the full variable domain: SQTIHQWPATLVQPVGSPLSLECTVEGTSNPNLYWYRQAAGRGLQLLFYSVGIGQISSEVPQNLSASRPQDRQFILSSKKLLLSDSGFYLCAWSVDMVSPLHFGNGTRLTVT.

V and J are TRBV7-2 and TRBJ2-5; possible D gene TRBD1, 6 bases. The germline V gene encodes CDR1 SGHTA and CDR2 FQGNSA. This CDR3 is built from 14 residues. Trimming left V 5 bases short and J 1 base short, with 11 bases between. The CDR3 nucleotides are TGTGCCAGCAGCACTCTGACAGGCCAAGAGACCCAGTACTTC. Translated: CASSTLTGQETQYF.

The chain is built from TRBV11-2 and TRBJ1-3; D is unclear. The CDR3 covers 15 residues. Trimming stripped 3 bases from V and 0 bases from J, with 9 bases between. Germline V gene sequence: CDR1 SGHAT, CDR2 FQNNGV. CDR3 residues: CASSFGGHSGNTIYF. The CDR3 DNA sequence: TGTGCCAGCAGCTTCGGCGGCCACTCTGGAAACACCATATATTTT.

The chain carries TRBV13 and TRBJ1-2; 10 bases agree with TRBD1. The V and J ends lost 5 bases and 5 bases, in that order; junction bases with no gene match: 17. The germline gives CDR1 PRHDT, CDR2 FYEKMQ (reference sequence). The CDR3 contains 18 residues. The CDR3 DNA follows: TGTGCCAGCAGCCACGGGGAAGGCCGGACAGGGGGAGGGTATGGCTACACCTTC. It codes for CASSHGEGRTGGGYGYTF.

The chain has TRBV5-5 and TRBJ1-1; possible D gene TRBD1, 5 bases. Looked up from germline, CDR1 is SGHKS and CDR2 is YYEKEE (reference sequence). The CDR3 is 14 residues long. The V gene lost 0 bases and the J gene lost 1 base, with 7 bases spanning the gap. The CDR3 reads CASSLVGGNTEAFF. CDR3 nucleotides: TGTGCCAGCAGCTTGGTGGGGGGGAACACTGAAGCTTTCTTT.

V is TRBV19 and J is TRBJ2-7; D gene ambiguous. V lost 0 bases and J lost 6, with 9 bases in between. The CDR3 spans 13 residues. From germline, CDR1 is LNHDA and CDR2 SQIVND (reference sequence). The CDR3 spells CASSIDRSGEQYF. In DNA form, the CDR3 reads TGTGCCAGTAGTATAGATCGGTCTGGCGAGCAGTACTTC.

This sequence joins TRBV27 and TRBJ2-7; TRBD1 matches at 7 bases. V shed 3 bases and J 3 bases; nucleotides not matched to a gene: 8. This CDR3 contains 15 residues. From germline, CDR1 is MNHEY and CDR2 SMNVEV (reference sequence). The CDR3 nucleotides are TGTGCCAGCAGTTTCAATCTAGGGGGCGGCTACGAGCAGTACTTC. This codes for CASSFNLGGGYEQYF.

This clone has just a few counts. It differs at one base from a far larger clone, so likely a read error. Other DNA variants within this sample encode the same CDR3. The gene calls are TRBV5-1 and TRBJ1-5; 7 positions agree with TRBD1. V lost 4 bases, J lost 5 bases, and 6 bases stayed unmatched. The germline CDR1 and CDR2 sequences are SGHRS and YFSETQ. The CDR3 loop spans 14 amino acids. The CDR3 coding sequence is TGCGCCAGCAGCGTCGACAGGGTGGATCAGCCCCAGCATTTT. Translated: CASSVDRVDQPQHF.

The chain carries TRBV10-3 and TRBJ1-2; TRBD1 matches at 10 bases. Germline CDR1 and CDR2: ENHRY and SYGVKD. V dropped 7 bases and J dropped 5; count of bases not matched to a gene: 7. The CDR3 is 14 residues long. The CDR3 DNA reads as TGTGCCATCAATGACAGGGGGCTAGCGTATGGCTACACCTTC. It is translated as CAINDRGLAYGYTF.

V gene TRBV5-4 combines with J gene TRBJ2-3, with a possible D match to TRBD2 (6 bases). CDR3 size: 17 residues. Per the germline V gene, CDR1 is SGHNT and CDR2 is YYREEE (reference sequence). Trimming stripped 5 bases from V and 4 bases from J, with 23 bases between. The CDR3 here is CASSSPERAQTADTQYF. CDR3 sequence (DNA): TGTGCCAGCAGTTCTCCGGAGCGGGCTCAAACCGCAGATACGCAGTATTTT.

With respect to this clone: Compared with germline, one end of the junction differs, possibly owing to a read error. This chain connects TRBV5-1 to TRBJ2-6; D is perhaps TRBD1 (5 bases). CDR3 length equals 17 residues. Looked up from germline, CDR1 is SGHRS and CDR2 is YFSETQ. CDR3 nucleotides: TGCGCCAGCAGAACAGCCAGCCCCTCCTCTGGGGCCAACGGCCTGACTTTC. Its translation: CASRTASPSSGANGLTF.

DNA of the CDR3: TGTGCCAGCAGCCAAGATAACGACAGACCCTACGAGCAGTACTTC. This codes for CASSQDNDRPYEQYF. The rearrangement links TRBV14 to TRBJ2-7; the D gene is possibly TRBD1 (5 bases). This CDR3 contains 15 residues. Trimming pared 0 bases from V and 2 bases from J, leaving 11 bases between. Germline-derived CDR1 and CDR2 are SGHDN and FVKESK.

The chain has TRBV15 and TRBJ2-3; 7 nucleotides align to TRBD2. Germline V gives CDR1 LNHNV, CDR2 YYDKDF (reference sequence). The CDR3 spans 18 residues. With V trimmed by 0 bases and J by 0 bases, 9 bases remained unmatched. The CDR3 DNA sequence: TGTGCCACCAGCAGAGATTTTGGGGGAGGGAAGAGCACAGATACGCAGTATTTT. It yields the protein CATSRDFGGGKSTDTQYF.

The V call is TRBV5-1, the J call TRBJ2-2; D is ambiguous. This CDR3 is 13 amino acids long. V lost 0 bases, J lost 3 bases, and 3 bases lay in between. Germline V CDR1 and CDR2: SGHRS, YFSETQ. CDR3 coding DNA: TGCGCCAGCAGCTTGGCGGACACCGGGGAGCTGTTTTTT. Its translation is CASSLADTGELFF.

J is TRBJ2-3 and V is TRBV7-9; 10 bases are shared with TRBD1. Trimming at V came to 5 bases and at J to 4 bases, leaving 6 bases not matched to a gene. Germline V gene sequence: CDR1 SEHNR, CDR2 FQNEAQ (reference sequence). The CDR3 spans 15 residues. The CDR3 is CASSPVGQGSDTQYF. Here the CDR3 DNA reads TGTGCCAGCAGCCCGGTGGGACAGGGGTCAGATACGCAGTATTTT.

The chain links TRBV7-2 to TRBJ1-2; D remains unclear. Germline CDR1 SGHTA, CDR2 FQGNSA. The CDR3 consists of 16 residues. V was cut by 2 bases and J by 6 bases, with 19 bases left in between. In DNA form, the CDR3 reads TGTGCCAGCAGCTTAACTACTACAACGGGGAACCATGGCTACACCTTC. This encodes CASSLTTTTGNHGYTF.

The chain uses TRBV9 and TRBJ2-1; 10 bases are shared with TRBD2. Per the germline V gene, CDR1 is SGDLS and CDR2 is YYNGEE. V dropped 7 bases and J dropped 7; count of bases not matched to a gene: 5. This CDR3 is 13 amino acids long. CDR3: CASGQRGGNEQFF. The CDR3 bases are TGTGCCAGCGGCCAGCGGGGGGGTAATGAGCAGTTCTTC.

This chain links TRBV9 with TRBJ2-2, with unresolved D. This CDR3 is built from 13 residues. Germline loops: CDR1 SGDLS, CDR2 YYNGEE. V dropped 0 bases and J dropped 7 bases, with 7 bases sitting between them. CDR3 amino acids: CASSVEAGGELFF. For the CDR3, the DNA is TGTGCCAGCAGCGTAGAGGCAGGCGGGGAGCTGTTTTTT.

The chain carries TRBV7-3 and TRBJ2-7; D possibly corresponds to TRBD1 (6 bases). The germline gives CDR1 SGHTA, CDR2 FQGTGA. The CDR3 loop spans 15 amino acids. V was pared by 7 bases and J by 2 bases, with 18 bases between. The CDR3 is CASIHIAYRAYEQYF. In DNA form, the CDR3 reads TGTGCCAGCATCCATATTGCGTACAGGGCCTACGAGCAGTACTTC.

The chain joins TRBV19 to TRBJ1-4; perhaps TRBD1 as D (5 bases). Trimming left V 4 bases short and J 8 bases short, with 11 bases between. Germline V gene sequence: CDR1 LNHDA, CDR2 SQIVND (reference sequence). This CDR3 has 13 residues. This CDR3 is CASSTRVGEKLFF. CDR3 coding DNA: TGTGCCAGTAGTACCAGGGTTGGGGAAAAACTGTTTTTT.

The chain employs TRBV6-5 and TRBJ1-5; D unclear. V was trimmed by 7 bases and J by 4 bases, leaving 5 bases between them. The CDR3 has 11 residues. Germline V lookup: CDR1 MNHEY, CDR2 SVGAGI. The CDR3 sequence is CASIRNQPQHF. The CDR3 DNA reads TGTGCCAGCATCAGGAATCAGCCCCAGCATTTT.

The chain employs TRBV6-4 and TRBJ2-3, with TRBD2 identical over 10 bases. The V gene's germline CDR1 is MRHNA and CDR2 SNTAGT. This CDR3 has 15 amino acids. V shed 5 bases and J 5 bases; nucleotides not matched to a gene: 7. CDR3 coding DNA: TGTGCCAGCAGTCAAAGCGGGGGGGCAAGAGATACGCAGTATTTT. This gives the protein CASSQSGGARDTQYF.